The 15 T cell receptor beta chains reported below all come from one sample, sequenced in a study of blood T cells in healthy people across ages. Together with a sample-barcoded 5' primer, a J-beta primer mix was included in a second PCR lasting roughly 6 to 12 cycles. TCRdb reanalysed the 5' RACE reads using MiXCR and keeps one entry per CDR3 protein. Here the sample spans 1.4 million or so distinct CDR3 sequences, around 40% being singletons. Sample: blood. These receptors originate from a young woman in good health.

The rearrangement uses TRBV2 and TRBJ1-5, with D uncertain. This CDR3 has 13 amino acids. With 7 bases removed from V and 9 bases from J, the gap between germline ends came to 16 bases. CDR1 SNHLY and CDR2 FYNNEI come from the germline V gene. CDR3 DNA: TGTGCCAGCACCCGAGCGCGGGGTTGGCCCCAGCATTTT. Translating gives CASTRARGWPQHF.

This clonotype was found a few times. This chain uses TRBV21-1 with TRBJ2-1; TRBD1 was called by the table and not checked on the DNA. TRBV21-1 is described as a pseudogene. The CDR3 extends over 17 amino acids. Written as DNA, the CDR3 is TGTGCCAGCAGCTTGGCCCCCCGGGGGCGGGAATACAATGAGCAGTTCTTC. As protein: CASSLAPRGREYNEQFF.

V gene TRBV19 combines with J gene TRBJ2-1, with TRBD2 matching over 7 bases. Trimming at V came to 5 bases and at J to 0 bases, leaving 10 bases not matched to a gene. Germline V gene lookup returns CDR1 LNHDA and CDR2 SQIVND (reference sequence). The CDR3 is 17 residues long. The CDR3 nucleotides read TGTGCCAGTAGTCCCTACTCGGGGGGTAGCTCCTACAATGAGCAGTTCTTC. Amino acid sequence: CASSPYSGGSSYNEQFF.

The chain couples TRBV7-2 to TRBJ1-5, with a weak D call TRBD1 (6 bases). CDR3 length equals 15 residues. From germline, CDR1 is SGHTA and CDR2 FQGNSA. The V end lost 3 bases, the J end lost 3 bases, and 12 bases lay between the germline ends. The CDR3 is CASSFLTGINQPQHF. The CDR3 DNA reads as TGTGCCAGCAGCTTCCTAACAGGGATCAATCAGCCCCAGCATTTT.

A few counts support this clonotype. The chain couples TRBV7-3 to TRBJ1-2, with D perhaps TRBD1 (5 bases). The V end lost 5 bases, the J end lost 3 bases, and 16 bases lay between the germline ends. Looked up from germline, CDR1 is SGHTA and CDR2 is FQGTGA. The CDR3 sequence is 15 residues long. DNA for the CDR3: TGTGCCAGCAGCCCCATGGGGGGTGACTACTATGGCTACACCTTC. Translation gives CASSPMGGDYYGYTF.

This chain's CDR3 is CASSTTGRNYGYTF. The CDR3 DNA is TGTGCCAGCAGTACGACAGGGAGGAACTATGGCTACACCTTC. The chain recombines TRBV6-2 or TRBV6-3 with TRBJ1-2; 7 bases line up with TRBD1. The CDR3 totals 14 residues. Germline CDR1 reads MNHEY; CDR2 reads SVGEGT. V lost 5 bases to trimming and J lost 2 bases; unmatched junction nucleotides: 5.

The V gene is TRBV28, the J gene TRBJ2-4; tentatively, D is TRBD1 (6 bases). Trimming pared 4 bases from V and 15 bases from J, leaving 22 bases between. The CDR3 is 14 residues long. Germline V gene data show CDR1 as MDHEN and CDR2 as SYDVKM. The CDR3 loop reads CASSSSGTSPTLYF. For the CDR3, the DNA is TGTGCCAGCAGTTCATCCGGGACAAGTCCTACTTTGTACTTC.

This clonotype was found a few times. This rearrangement joins TRBV28 to TRBJ1-1; D unclear. This CDR3 has 13 amino acids. The germline gives CDR1 MDHEN, CDR2 SYDVKM. The germline V and J ends were trimmed by 9 bases and 0 bases, with 11 bases remaining between them. DNA of the CDR3: TGTGCCAGTAGACCGCTGATGAACACTGAAGCTTTCTTT. It translates to CASRPLMNTEAFF. The full variable domain, its missing parts supplied by reference TRBV28 and TRBJ1-1, is DVKVTQSSRYLVKRTGEKVFLECVQDMDHENMFWYRQDPGLGLRLIYFSYDVKMKEKGDIPEGYSVSREKKERFSLILESASTNQTSMYLCASRPLMNTEAFFGQGTRLTVV.

This clonotype was counted only a few times. The rearrangement uses TRBV21-1 and TRBJ2-1; the DNA was not compared with TRBD2, the D call given in the table. TRBV21-1 is classified as a pseudogene. The CDR3 covers 16 residues. The chain's CDR3 is CASSKALADSYNEQFF. In nucleotides, the CDR3 is TGTGCCAGCAGCAAAGCGCTAGCGGATTCCTACAATGAGCAGTTCTTC.

The rearrangement uses TRBV6-2 or TRBV6-3 and TRBJ1-2, with D unresolved. The CDR3 is 14 residues long. Germline V lookup: CDR1 MNHEY, CDR2 SVGEGT. V was clipped by 2 bases and J by 2 bases, with 9 bases between them. As DNA, the CDR3 is TGTGCCAGCAGTTACCCCCTGACAAACTATGGCTACACCTTC. Its protein product is CASSYPLTNYGYTF.

The chain uses TRBV20-1 and TRBJ2-4, with 8 bases lining up with TRBD1. The J call could be wrong; TRBJ2-7 is a better fit for the DNA end. CDR3 length: 12 residues. Germline loops: CDR1 DFQATT, CDR2 SNEGSKA (reference sequence). CDR3 in amino acids: CSVGQGIDEQYF. DNA for the CDR3: TGCAGTGTTGGACAGGGTATAGACGAGCAGTACTTC.

The chain uses TRBV7-2 and TRBJ2-7; D uncertain. V lost 4 bases to trimming and J lost 2 bases, with 21 bases between them. This CDR3 contains 17 residues. Germline values: CDR1 SGHTA, CDR2 FQGNSA. Here the CDR3 reads CASSSHVLQTIPYEQYF. The DNA of the CDR3 is TGTGCCAGCAGCTCCCATGTACTACAAACTATCCCCTACGAGCAGTACTTC. Full variable domain (rest looked up from reference TRBV7-2 and TRBJ2-7): GAGVSQSPSNKVTEKGKDVELRCDPISGHTALYWYRQSLGQGLEFLIYFQGNSAPDKSGLPSDRFSAERTGGSVSTLTIQRTQQEDSAVYLCASSSHVLQTIPYEQYFGPGTRLTVT.

V usage is TRBV24-1 and J usage is TRBJ2-1, with 8 bases matching TRBD2. V lost 4 bases and J lost 2; bases outside the gene matches: 12. Germline-derived CDR1 and CDR2 are KGHDR and SFDVKD. This CDR3 has 18 amino acids. The CDR3 sequence: CATSDSGSLAVPYNEQFF. Written as DNA, the CDR3 is TGTGCCACCAGTGACAGCGGGAGTTTAGCGGTCCCCTACAATGAGCAGTTCTTC.

This clonotype was seen more than once but under ten times. This chain links TRBV20-1 with TRBJ1-1; possible D gene TRBD1, 5 bases. Deletions cut 3 bases from V and 1 base from J, with 12 bases between. Looked up from germline, CDR1 is DFQATT and CDR2 is SNEGSKA (reference sequence). The CDR3 totals 14 residues. The CDR3 coding sequence is TGCAGTGCTAGTGCGGACACGACGAACACTGAAGCTTTCTTT. This translates into CSASADTTNTEAFF.

This clonotype has just a few counts. This chain joins TRBV4-2 and TRBJ2-1; TRBD2 agrees at 9 bases. There are 17 residues in the CDR3. Per germline, CDR1 LGHNA and CDR2 YNFKEQ. The junction had 13 bases not matched to a gene; V was cut back by 1 base and J by 9 bases. As DNA, the CDR3 is TGTGCCAGCAGCCAAGCGGGTAAAAGGACTAGCGTGGGTGAGCAGTTCTTC. Translation: CASSQAGKRTSVGEQFF.